The source of this T cell receptor (beta chain) is a study of T cell changes during pregnancy in multiple sclerosis. The V end lost 5 bases, the J end lost 2 bases, and 13 bases lay between the germline ends. This CDR3 contains 15 residues. CDR1 is KGHSH, CDR2 LQKENI, per germline. Libraries were prepared by immunoSEQ multiplex PCR; TCRdb keeps only in-frame clonotypes and omits some of them. Among 50,000 to 55,000 clones listed, about 93% were seen once. The rearrangement joins TRBV18 to TRBJ2-1; TRBD1 might be the D (5 bases). The TCR sequence derives from a female donor with multiple sclerosis, enrolled in a pregnancy study. Sequenced here: CD4+ T cells from peripheral blood mononuclear cells, sampled in the third trimester of pregnancy. The CDR3 spells CASSWGVGPYNEQFF. In DNA, the CDR3 is TGTGCCAGCTCATGGGGCGTGGGGCCCTACAATGAGCAGTTCTTC.